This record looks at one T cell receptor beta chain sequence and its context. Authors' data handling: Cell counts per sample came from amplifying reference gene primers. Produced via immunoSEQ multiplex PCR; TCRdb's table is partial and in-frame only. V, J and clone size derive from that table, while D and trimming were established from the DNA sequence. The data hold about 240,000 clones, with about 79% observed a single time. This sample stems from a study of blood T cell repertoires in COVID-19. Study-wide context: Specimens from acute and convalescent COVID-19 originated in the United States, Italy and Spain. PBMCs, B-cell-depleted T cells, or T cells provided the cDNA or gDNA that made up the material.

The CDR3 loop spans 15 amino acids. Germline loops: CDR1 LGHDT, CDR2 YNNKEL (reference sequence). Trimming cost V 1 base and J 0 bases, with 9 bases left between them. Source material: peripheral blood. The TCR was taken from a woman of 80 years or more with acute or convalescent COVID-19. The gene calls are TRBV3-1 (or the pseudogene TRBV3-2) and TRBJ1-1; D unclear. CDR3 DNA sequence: TGTGCCAGCAGCCAAGGGCGGGGAGTGAACACTGAAGCTTTCTTT. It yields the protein CASSQGRGVNTEAFF.